This T cell receptor beta chain is drawn from a study of CD8 T cells in ankylosing spondylitis. Points from the study as a whole: Blood from ankylosing spondylitis patients appeared to carry a characteristic roughly eight-variant TCR beta motif. Disease-linked clones had a CD8+ phenotype and relatively low frequency in peripheral blood.

In its sample, this clonotype was seen a few times. Its specificity is not known. Germline CDR1 reads MGHRA; CDR2 reads YSYEKL. The CDR3 length is 18 residues. The V and J ends lost 1 base and 6 bases, in that order; junction bases with no gene match: 10. As the method for making TCR beta libraries, quantitative 5'-RACE with molecular barcodes was used. TCRdb recomputed calls from the 5' RACE reads with MiXCR, one row per CDR3 protein. In the table there are about 540,000 distinct CDR3 sequences, about 13% of which are singletons. The chain employs TRBV4-1 and TRBJ2-1, with 12 bases fitting TRBD1. This TCR was recovered from a male donor with ankylosing spondylitis. The sequenced sample consisted of blood, either unsorted or a sorted T cell fraction (not recorded which). The CDR3 nucleotides read TGCGCCAGCAGCCAAGCCCGAGTGGGACAGGGGGCCCCCAATGAGCAGTTCTTC. Translation gives CASSQARVGQGAPNEQFF.